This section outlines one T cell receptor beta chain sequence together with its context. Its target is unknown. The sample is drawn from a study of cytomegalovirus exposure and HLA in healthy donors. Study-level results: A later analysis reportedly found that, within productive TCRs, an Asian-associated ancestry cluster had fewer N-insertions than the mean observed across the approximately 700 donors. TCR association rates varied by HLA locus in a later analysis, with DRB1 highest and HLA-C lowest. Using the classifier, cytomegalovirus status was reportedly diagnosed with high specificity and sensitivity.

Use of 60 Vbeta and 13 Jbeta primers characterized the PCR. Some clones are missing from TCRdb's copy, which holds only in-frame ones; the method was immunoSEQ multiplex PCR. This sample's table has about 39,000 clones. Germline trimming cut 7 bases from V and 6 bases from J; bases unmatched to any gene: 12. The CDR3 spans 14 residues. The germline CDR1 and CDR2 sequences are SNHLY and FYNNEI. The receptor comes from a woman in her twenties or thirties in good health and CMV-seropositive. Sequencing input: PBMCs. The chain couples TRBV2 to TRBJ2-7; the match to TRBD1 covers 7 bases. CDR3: CASTVRGGVTEQYF. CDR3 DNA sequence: TGTGCCAGCACAGTGAGAGGGGGCGTCACCGAGCAGTACTTC. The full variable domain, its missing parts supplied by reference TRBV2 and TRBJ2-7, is EPEVTQTPSHQVTQMGQEVILRCVPISNHLYFYWYRQILGQKVEFLVSFYNNEISEKSEIFDDQFSVERPDGSNFTLKIRSTKLEDSAMYFCASTVRGGVTEQYFGPGTRLTVT.